Reported below is one TCR beta chain. This sample stems from a study of OX40 agonist ivuxolimab in advanced cancers. V was cut by 4 bases and J by 0 bases, with 1 base left in between. CDR1 and CDR2 from the germline V gene are LNHDA and SQIVND (reference sequence). The CDR3 sequence is 12 residues long. Sequencing was performed with immunoSEQ multiplex PCR; in TCRdb, only in-frame clones are kept and a portion is missing. The sample shows approximately 100,000 clones, approximately 90% of them seen only once. The V gene is TRBV19, the J gene TRBJ1-3; D ambiguous. This clonotype was obtained from an adult with an advanced solid tumor such as melanoma, head and neck, liver or kidney cancer. This material consisted of CD4+ or CD8+ T cells sorted from blood, taken in a trial of the OX40 agonist ivuxolimab. The CDR3 sequence is CASSNSGNTIYF. CDR3 DNA: TGTGCCAGTAGTAACTCTGGAAACACCATATATTTT.